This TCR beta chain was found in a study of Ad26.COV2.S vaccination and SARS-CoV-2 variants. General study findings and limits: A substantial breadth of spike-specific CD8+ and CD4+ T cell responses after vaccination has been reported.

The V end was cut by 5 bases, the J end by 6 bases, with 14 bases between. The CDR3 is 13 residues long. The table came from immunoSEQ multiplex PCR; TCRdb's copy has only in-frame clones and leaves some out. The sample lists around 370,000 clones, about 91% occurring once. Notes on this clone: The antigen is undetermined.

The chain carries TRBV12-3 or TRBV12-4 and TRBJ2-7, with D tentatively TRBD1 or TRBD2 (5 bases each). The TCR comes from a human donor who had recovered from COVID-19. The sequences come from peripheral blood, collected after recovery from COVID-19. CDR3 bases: TGTGCCAGCAGTCCGTGGGGACCCGGCGAGCAGTACTTC. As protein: CASSPWGPGEQYF.